This T cell receptor (beta chain) was recovered during a study of PD-L1 blockade in urothelial cancer. As for the study in general: Intravenous atezolizumab, 1,200 mg every 3 weeks, was begun by patients around 2014.

Time point indicated: pretreatment peripheral blood. This clone occurred once. Germline trimming cut 8 bases from V and 9 bases from J; bases unmatched to any gene: 9. CDR1 is SNHLY, CDR2 FYNNEI, per germline. The CDR3 contains 13 residues. Spiking each PCR with synthetic TCR analog templates was performed. The method was immunoSEQ multiplex PCR; TCRdb's version includes in-frame clones alone and lacks a portion of them. Of 15,000 to 20,000 clones listed, approximately 91% were seen once; the top ten hold approximately 12%. Sequencing used PBMCs, obtained around atezolizumab (anti-PD-L1) treatment. The sequence came from a man between 65 and 85 years old with urothelial cancer. The chain carries TRBV2 and TRBJ2-1, with 8 bases matching TRBD1. CDR3 region: CASRSGGFSEQFF. In DNA, the CDR3 is TGTGCCAGCCGATCAGGGGGCTTTAGTGAGCAGTTCTTC.